The 9 T cell receptor beta chains reported below all come from one sample, sequenced in a study of blood T cell repertoires in COVID-19. TCRdb keeps only in-frame clones here, not all; method: immunoSEQ multiplex PCR. The sample includes under 300,000 clones, around 86% of them seen just once. Sequencing input: peripheral blood. Receptor source: a young man who had recovered from COVID-19.

The CDR3 bases are TGTGCCACCAGTGGCCTCACAGGGGACGAGCAGTTCTTC. It codes for CATSGLTGDEQFF. The chain joins TRBV24-1 to TRBJ2-1; 7 positions agree with TRBD1. The V and J ends lost 5 bases and 10 bases, in that order; junction bases with no gene match: 7. The CDR3 consists of 13 residues. In germline, CDR1 is KGHDR, CDR2 SFDVKD.

This chain uses TRBV5-1 with TRBJ1-1; the match to TRBD1 covers 12 bases. The V gene end was trimmed by 3 bases and the J gene end by 3 bases; junction bases not matched to a gene: 3. The CDR3 runs to 15 residues. Germline assignment: CDR1 SGHRS and CDR2 YFSETQ. The CDR3 here is CASSSGQGADTEAFF. CDR3 sequence (DNA): TGCGCCAGCAGCTCGGGACAGGGGGCTGACACTGAAGCTTTCTTT.

The V and J genes are TRBV7-9 and TRBJ2-3; tentative D call: TRBD2 (7 bases). Germline V gene data show CDR1 as SEHNR and CDR2 as FQNEAQ (reference sequence). This CDR3 spans 11 amino acids. V was trimmed by 5 bases and J by 8 bases, leaving 8 bases between them. The CDR3: CASSRGATQYF. The CDR3 DNA reads as TGTGCCAGCAGCCGGGGGGCTACGCAGTATTTT.

The chain recombines TRBV2 with TRBJ2-5, with TRBD2 identical over 11 bases. CDR1 is SNHLY and CDR2 is FYNNEI in the germline V gene. Losses at the gene ends were 6 bases for V and 3 bases for J; bases not matched to a gene: 3. The length of the CDR3 is 14 residues. CDR3 region: CASRASGGKETQYF. CDR3 nucleotide sequence: TGTGCCAGCAGGGCTAGCGGGGGGAAAGAGACCCAGTACTTC.

The rearrangement uses TRBV10-3 and TRBJ2-2, with D uncertain. Looked up from germline, CDR1 is ENHRY and CDR2 is SYGVKD. The germline V and J ends were trimmed by 0 bases and 5 bases, with 4 bases remaining between them. The CDR3 runs 13 residues. This chain's CDR3 is CAISESSTGELFF. The CDR3 DNA is TGTGCCATCAGTGAGTCGTCGACCGGGGAGCTGTTTTTT.

The chain carries TRBV28 and TRBJ1-2; 11 nucleotides match TRBD1. The germline V gene encodes CDR1 MDHEN and CDR2 SYDVKM. The CDR3 runs 15 residues. Losses at the gene ends were 5 bases for V and 3 bases for J; bases not matched to a gene: 5. CDR3 residues: CASSPWTGGDYGYTF. DNA of the CDR3: TGTGCCAGCAGTCCCTGGACAGGGGGCGACTATGGCTACACCTTC.

As to this clone: This may be a read error: a much more frequent sequence differs by one nucleotide. Within the sample, other DNA sequences also encode this same CDR3. V usage is TRBV7-9 and J usage is TRBJ2-1; 9 bases align to TRBD2. The length of the CDR3 is 17 residues. With V trimmed by 3 bases and J by 14 bases, 20 bases remained unmatched. CDR1 SEHNR and CDR2 FQNEAQ come from the germline V gene (reference sequence). CDR3 protein: CASSFPGPGATAGGKFF. CDR3 in DNA: TGTGCCAGCAGCTTCCCCGGACCGGGGGCAACGGCGGGGGGGAAGTTCTTC.

This clone was seen only once. V is TRBV5-1 and J is TRBJ2-1; 14 nucleotides line up with TRBD2. The V gene's germline CDR1 is SGHRS and CDR2 YFSETQ. The ends lost 3 bases at V and 4 bases at J; junction bases unmatched: 6. This CDR3 is 17 amino acids long. CDR3 sequence (DNA): TGCGCCAGCAGCTGGACCGGGACTAGCGGGAGATACAATGAGCAGTTCTTC. It yields the protein CASSWTGTSGRYNEQFF.

This chain joins TRBV19 and TRBJ2-2, with D maybe TRBD1 (5 bases). The CDR3 sequence is 15 residues long. Germline V gene sequence: CDR1 LNHDA, CDR2 SQIVND (reference sequence). V shed 3 bases and J shed 4 bases, with 12 bases lying between them. Here the CDR3 reads CASSILGHTTGELFF. CDR3 nucleotide sequence: TGTGCCAGTAGTATCCTTGGACATACCACCGGGGAGCTGTTTTTT.